The 13 T cell receptor beta chains presented below share a single source sample, sequenced in a study of beta chain features in type 1 diabetes. Expressed TCRB transcripts were sequenced because the isolated RNA had all been reverse transcribed beforehand. Measured with immunoSEQ multiplex PCR; TCRdb has only the in-frame clones, and not every one. In the table there are roughly 330,000 clones, approximately 11% of which are singletons. The material sequenced was naive CD4+ T cells from blood. The receptors stem from a woman in her 30s in good health.

This clone was detected only a few times. V is TRBV18 and J is TRBJ2-7; perhaps TRBD2 as D (6 bases). CDR1 is KGHSH and CDR2 is LQKENI in the germline V gene. The CDR3 extends over 15 amino acids. V lost 2 bases, J lost 5 bases, and 16 bases lay in between. The CDR3 here is CASSPTGDSSHEQYF. The CDR3 DNA reads as TGTGCCAGCTCACCAACGGGAGATTCGAGTCACGAGCAGTACTTC.

In its sample, this clone was seen a few times. The chain employs TRBV6-6 and TRBJ2-7, with 8 positions matching TRBD2. CDR3 length: 14 amino acids. CDR1 and CDR2 (germline): MNHNY, SVGAGI (reference sequence). V lost 6 bases to trimming and J lost 2 bases; unmatched junction nucleotides: 6. Written as DNA, the CDR3 is TGTGCCAGCAGCATTACTAGCGGTCCCTACGAGCAGTACTTC. Residues: CASSITSGPYEQYF.

This clone was observed a handful of times. The genes are TRBV5-1 and TRBJ1-5; D is possibly TRBD1 (6 bases). With 4 bases removed from V and 5 bases from J, the gap between germline ends came to 13 bases. Germline V gene lookup returns CDR1 SGHRS and CDR2 YFSETQ. This CDR3 region has 14 residues. CDR3 residues: CASSPGHGYQPQHF. The DNA for the CDR3 is TGCGCCAGCAGCCCGGGACACGGGTATCAGCCCCAGCATTTT.

This clone has just a few counts. The rearrangement joins TRBV5-4 to TRBJ2-5; no definite D call. CDR1 is SGHNT, CDR2 YYREEE, per germline (reference sequence). The CDR3 runs 13 residues. V was shortened by 0 bases and J by 5 bases, with 8 bases between the two germline ends. The CDR3 is CASSLDSGETQYF. For the CDR3, the DNA is TGTGCCAGCAGCTTGGATTCCGGGGAGACCCAGTACTTC.

This clone came up a few times. Other nucleotide sequences in the sample specify the same CDR3. V is TRBV29-1 and J is TRBJ1-1; 7 nucleotides align to TRBD1. The CDR3 runs 13 residues. CDR1 and CDR2 from the germline V gene are SQVTM and ANQGSEA. V gave up 1 base and J gave up 1 base; unmatched junction bases: 0. The CDR3 loop reads CSVEGQGNTEAFF. The DNA for the CDR3 is TGCAGCGTTGAAGGACAGGGGAACACTGAAGCTTTCTTT.

This clone occurred a few times. V gene TRBV5-1 combines with J gene TRBJ2-7, with 12 bases that match TRBD1. The germline gives CDR1 SGHRS, CDR2 YFSETQ. Losses at the gene ends were 4 bases for V and 3 bases for J; bases not matched to a gene: 5. The CDR3 has 15 residues. CDR3 residues: CASSLGQGAGYEQYF. The CDR3 coding sequence is TGCGCCAGCAGCCTGGGACAGGGGGCAGGCTACGAGCAGTACTTC.

The genes are TRBV28 and TRBJ2-5, with D perhaps TRBD1 (6 bases). The V and J ends lost 10 bases and 4 bases respectively, with 13 bases between them. Germline values: CDR1 MDHEN, CDR2 SYDVKM. This CDR3 has 12 residues. The CDR3 DNA sequence: TGTGCCACCCGTAGGGACATAGAGACCCAGTACTTC. It translates to CATRRDIETQYF.

The chain is built from TRBV7-3 and TRBJ1-1, with D perhaps TRBD1 (6 bases). The CDR3 consists of 15 residues. Trimming removed 0 bases at V and 4 bases at J, with 12 bases between. The germline gives CDR1 SGHTA, CDR2 FQGTGA. CDR3 region: CASSLTGQMPTEAFF. CDR3 bases: TGTGCCAGCAGCTTAACGGGACAAATGCCCACTGAAGCTTTCTTT.

Only a few counts were recorded for this clone. V usage is TRBV28 and J usage is TRBJ2-1; 10 bases are shared with TRBD2. This CDR3 spans 16 amino acids. CDR1 and CDR2 from the germline V gene are MDHEN and SYDVKM. Germline trimming cut 6 bases from V and 1 base from J; bases unmatched to any gene: 6. The CDR3 reads CASRPWTSGSYNEQFF. DNA of the CDR3: TGTGCCAGCAGGCCCTGGACTAGCGGTTCCTACAATGAGCAGTTCTTC.

The chain has TRBV11-1 and TRBJ2-3; the D is unclear. The CDR3 extends over 15 amino acids. The germline V and J ends were trimmed by 7 bases and 2 bases, with 16 bases remaining between them. Germline V gene sequence: CDR1 SGHAT, CDR2 FQDESV (reference sequence). The CDR3 sequence is CASTPSLSYTDTQYF. CDR3 coding DNA: TGTGCCAGCACCCCGTCGCTGTCCTACACAGATACGCAGTATTTT.

This clone was picked up a small number of times. This sequence joins TRBV30 and TRBJ1-2, with D perhaps matching TRBD1 (6 bases). The V and J ends lost 2 bases and 8 bases respectively, with 9 bases between them. CDR1 GTSNPN and CDR2 SVGIG come from the germline V gene (reference sequence). The CDR3 is made up of 11 amino acids. CDR3 in amino acids: CAWSSGVGYTF. The CDR3 region has the DNA TGTGCCTGGAGTTCAGGGGTCGGCTACACCTTC.

This clone was seen a handful of times. This chain links TRBV18 with TRBJ1-1; 9 bases agree with TRBD1. The V and J ends lost 5 bases and 1 base, in that order; junction bases with no gene match: 5. The CDR3 has 15 amino acids. The germline V gene has CDR1 KGHSH and CDR2 LQKENI. The CDR3 reads CASSRQGGENTEAFF. CDR3 nucleotide sequence: TGTGCCAGCTCAAGACAGGGGGGAGAGAACACTGAAGCTTTCTTT.

The J gene is TRBJ2-3, the V gene TRBV28; TRBD2 might be the D (6 bases). Germline CDR1 reads MDHEN; CDR2 reads SYDVKM. V lost 5 bases to trimming and J lost 7 bases, with 13 bases between them. The CDR3 runs 13 residues. For the CDR3, the DNA is TGTGCCAGCAGTCCCCGGGCGGGGTATACGCAGTATTTT. Encoded protein: CASSPRAGYTQYF.